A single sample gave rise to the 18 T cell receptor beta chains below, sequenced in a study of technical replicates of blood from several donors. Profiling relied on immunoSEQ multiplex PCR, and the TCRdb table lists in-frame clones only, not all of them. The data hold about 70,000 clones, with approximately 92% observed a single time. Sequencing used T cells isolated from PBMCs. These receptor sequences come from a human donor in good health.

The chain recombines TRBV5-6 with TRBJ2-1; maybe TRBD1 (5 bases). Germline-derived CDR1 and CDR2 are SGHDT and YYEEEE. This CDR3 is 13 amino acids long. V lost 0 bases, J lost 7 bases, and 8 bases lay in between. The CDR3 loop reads CASSLAPGNEQFF. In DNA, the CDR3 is TGTGCCAGCAGCTTGGCACCAGGGAATGAGCAGTTCTTC.

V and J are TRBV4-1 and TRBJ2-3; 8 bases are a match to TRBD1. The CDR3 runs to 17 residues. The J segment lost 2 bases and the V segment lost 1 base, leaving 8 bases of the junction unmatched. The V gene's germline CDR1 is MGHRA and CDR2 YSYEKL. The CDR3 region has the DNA TGCGCCAGCAGCCAAGTTCATGCAGGGGGCTTCACAGATACGCAGTATTTT. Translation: CASSQVHAGGFTDTQYF.

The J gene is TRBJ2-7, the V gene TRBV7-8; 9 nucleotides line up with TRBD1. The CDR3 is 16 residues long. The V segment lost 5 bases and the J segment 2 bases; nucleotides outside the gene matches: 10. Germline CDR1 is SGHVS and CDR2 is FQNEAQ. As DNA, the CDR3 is TGTGCCAGCAGCCTGCAGCCGGGACAGGGAACCTACGAGCAGTACTTC. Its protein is CASSLQPGQGTYEQYF. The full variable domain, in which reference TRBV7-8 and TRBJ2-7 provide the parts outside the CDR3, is GAGVSQSPRYKVAKRGQDVALRCDPISGHVSLFWYQQALGQGPEFLTYFQNEAQLDKSGLPSDRFFAERPEGSVSTLKIQRTQQEDSAVYLCASSLQPGQGTYEQYFGPGTRLTVT.

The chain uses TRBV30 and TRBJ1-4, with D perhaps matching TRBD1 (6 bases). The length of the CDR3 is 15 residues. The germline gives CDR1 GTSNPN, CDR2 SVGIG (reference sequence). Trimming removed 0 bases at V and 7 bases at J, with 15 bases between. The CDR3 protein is CAWSVFNREGEKLFF. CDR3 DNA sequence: TGTGCCTGGAGTGTATTTAACAGGGAAGGTGAAAAACTGTTTTTT.

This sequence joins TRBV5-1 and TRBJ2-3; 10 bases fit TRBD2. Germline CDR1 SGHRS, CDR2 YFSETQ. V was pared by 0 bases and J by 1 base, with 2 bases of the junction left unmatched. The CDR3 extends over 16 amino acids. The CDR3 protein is CASSLEGTSGTDTQYF. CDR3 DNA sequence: TGCGCCAGCAGCTTGGAAGGGACTAGCGGCACAGATACGCAGTATTTT.

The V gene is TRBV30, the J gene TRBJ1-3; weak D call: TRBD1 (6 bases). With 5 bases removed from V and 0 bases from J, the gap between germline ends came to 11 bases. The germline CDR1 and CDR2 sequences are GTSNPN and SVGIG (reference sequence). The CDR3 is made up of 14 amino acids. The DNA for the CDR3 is TGTGCCTGGGATTCAGGGGCCTCTGGAAACACCATATATTTT. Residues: CAWDSGASGNTIYF.

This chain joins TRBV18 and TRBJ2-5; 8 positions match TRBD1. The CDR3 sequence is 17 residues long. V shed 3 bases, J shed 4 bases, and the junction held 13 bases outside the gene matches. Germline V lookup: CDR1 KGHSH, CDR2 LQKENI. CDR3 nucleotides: TGTGCCAGCTCACCTACAGGGGGTGTCTCGCTAGGAGAGACCCAGTACTTC. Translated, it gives CASSPTGGVSLGETQYF.

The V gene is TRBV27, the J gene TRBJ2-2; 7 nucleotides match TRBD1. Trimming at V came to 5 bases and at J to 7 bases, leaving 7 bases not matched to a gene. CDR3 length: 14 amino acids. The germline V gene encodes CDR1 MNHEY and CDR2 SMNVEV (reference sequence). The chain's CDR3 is CASSPTGIFGELFF. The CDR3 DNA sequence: TGTGCCAGCAGTCCGACAGGGATCTTCGGGGAGCTGTTTTTT.

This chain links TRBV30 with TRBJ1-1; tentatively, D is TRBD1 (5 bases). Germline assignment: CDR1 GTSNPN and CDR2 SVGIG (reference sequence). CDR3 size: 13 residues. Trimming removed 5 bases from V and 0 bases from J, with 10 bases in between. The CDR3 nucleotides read TGTGCCTGGTCAGGGAACTTGAACACTGAAGCTTTCTTT. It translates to CAWSGNLNTEAFF.

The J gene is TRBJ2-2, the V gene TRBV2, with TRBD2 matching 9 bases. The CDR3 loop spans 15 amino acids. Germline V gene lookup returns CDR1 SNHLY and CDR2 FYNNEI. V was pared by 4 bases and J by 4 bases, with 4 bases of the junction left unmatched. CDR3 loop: CASSGLAGPTGELFF. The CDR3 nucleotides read TGTGCCAGCAGTGGGCTAGCGGGACCCACCGGGGAGCTGTTTTTT.

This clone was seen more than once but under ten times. CDR3 amino acids: CASAGTPSEKLFF. In nucleotides, the CDR3 is TGTGCCAGCGCAGGGACACCAAGCGAAAAACTGTTTTTT. This sequence joins TRBV7-2 and TRBJ1-4; possible D gene TRBD1, 6 bases. V was cut by 8 bases and J by 8 bases, with 15 bases left in between. CDR1 is SGHTA, CDR2 FQGNSA, per germline. The length of the CDR3 is 13 residues. Full variable domain (missing parts from reference TRBV7-2 and TRBJ1-4): GAGVSQSPSNKVTEKGKDVELRCDPISGHTALYWYRQSLGQGLEFLIYFQGNSAPDKSGLPSDRFSAERTGGSVSTLTIQRTQQEDSAVYLCASAGTPSEKLFFGSGTQLSVL.

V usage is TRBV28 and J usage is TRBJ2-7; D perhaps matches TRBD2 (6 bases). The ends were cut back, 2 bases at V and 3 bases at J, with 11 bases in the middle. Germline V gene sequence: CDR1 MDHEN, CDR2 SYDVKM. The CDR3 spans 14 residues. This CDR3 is CASSLRAGFYEQYF. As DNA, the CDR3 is TGTGCCAGCAGTTTAAGGGCGGGATTCTACGAGCAGTACTTC.

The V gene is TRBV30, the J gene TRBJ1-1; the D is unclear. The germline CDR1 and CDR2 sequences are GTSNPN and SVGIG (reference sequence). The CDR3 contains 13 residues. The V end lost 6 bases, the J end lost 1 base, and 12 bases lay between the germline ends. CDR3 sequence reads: CACFKGGNTEAFF. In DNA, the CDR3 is TGTGCCTGCTTTAAAGGCGGGAACACTGAAGCTTTCTTT.

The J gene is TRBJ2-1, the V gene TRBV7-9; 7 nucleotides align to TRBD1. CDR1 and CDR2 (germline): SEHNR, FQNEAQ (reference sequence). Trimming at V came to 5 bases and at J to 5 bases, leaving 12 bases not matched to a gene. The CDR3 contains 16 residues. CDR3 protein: CASSRLTGSSNNEQFF. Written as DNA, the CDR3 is TGTGCCAGCAGCCGTCTGACAGGGTCCTCAAACAATGAGCAGTTCTTC.

The CDR3 reads CASSQVQPGETQYF. CDR3 coding DNA: TGTGCCAGCAGCCAAGTCCAGCCGGGAGAGACCCAGTACTTC. This chain uses TRBV4-2 with TRBJ2-5; D unclear. V lost 1 base to trimming and J lost 4 bases, with 10 bases between them. The length of the CDR3 is 14 residues. Per germline, CDR1 LGHNA and CDR2 YNFKEQ.

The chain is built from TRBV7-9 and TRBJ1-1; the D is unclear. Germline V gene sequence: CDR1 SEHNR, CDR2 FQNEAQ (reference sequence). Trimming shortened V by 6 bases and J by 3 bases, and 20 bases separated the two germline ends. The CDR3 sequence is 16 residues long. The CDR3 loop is CASRRDGEGMDTEAFF. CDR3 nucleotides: TGTGCCAGCAGACGCGATGGTGAGGGCATGGACACTGAAGCTTTCTTT.

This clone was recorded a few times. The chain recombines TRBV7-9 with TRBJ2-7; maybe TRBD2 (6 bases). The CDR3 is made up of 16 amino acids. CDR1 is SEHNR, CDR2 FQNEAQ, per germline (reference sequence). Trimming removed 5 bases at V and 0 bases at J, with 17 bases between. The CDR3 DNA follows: TGTGCCAGCAGCCCACCTCCGGGACTCTCCTCCTACGAGCAGTACTTC. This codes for CASSPPPGLSSYEQYF.

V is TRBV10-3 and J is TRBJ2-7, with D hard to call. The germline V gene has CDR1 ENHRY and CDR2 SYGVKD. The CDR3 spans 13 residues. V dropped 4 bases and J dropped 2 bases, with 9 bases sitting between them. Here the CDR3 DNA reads TGTGCCATCAGTGTTTCTCTACCCTACGAGCAGTACTTC. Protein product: CAISVSLPYEQYF.